This T cell receptor beta chain was captured in a study of technical replicates of blood from a handful of donors. This CDR3 comprises 14 residues. TCRdb's copy holds only in-frame clones and misses some; the assay was immunoSEQ multiplex PCR. The sample shows fewer than 85,000 clones, roughly 92% of them seen only once. The sequence was collected from a human donor in good health. This rearrangement joins TRBV7-5 to TRBJ2-1; the D segment call TRBD2 is taken from the table without a DNA check. TRBV7-5 is deemed a pseudogene. Sequenced sample: T cells isolated from PBMCs. This CDR3 is CARSFRRSHNEQFF. The DNA of the CDR3 is TGTGCCAGAAGCTTCCGACGGAGCCACAATGAGCAGTTCTTC.